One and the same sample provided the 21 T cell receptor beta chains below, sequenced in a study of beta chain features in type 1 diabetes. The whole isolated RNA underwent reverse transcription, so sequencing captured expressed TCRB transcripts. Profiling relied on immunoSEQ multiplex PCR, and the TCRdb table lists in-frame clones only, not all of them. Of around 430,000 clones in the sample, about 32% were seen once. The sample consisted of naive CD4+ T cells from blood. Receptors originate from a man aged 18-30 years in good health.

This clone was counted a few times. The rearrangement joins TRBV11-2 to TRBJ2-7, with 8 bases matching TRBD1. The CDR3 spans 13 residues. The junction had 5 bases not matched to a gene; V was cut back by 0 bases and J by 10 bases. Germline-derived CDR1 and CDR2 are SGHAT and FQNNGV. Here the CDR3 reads CASSLDWTGIQYF. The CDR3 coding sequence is TGTGCCAGCAGCTTAGACTGGACAGGGATCCAGTACTTC.

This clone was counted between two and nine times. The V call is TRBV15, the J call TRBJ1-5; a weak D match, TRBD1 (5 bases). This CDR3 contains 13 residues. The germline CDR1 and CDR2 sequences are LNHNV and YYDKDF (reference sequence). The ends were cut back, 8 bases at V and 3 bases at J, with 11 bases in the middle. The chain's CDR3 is CATGSGVNQPQHF. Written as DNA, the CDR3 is TGTGCCACCGGATCGGGGGTCAATCAGCCCCAGCATTTT.

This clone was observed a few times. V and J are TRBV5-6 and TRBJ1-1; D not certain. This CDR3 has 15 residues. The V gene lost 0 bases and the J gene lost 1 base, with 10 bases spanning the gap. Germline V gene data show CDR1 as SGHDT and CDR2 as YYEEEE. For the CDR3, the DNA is TGTGCCAGCAGCTTGGGGTCGCGGGCGAACACTGAAGCTTTCTTT. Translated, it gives CASSLGSRANTEAFF.

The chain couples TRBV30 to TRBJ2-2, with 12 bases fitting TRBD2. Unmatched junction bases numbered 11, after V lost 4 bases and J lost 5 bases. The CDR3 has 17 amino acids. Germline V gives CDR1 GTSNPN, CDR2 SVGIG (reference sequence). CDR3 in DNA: TGTGCCTGGACCAGACTAGCGGGAGTCGATGGTACCGGGGAGCTGTTTTTT. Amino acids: CAWTRLAGVDGTGELFF. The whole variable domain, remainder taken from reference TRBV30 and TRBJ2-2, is SQTIHQWPATLVQPVGSPLSLECTVEGTSNPNLYWYRQAAGRGLQLLFYSVGIGQISSEVPQNLSASRPQDRQFILSSKKLLLSDSGFYLCAWTRLAGVDGTGELFFGEGSRLTVL.

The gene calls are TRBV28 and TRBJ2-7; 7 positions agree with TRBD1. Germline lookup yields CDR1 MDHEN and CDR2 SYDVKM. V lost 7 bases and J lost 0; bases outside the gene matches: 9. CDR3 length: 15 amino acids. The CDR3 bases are TGTGCCAGCACCCTGGACAGGTTGAGCTCCTACGAGCAGTACTTC. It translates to CASTLDRLSSYEQYF.

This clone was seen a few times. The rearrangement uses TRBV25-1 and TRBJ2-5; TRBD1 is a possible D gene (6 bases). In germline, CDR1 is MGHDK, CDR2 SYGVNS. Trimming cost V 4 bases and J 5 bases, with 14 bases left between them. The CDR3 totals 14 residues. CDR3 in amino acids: CASSGLQGRETQYF. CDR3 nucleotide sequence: TGTGCCAGCAGTGGACTACAGGGCCGGGAGACCCAGTACTTC.

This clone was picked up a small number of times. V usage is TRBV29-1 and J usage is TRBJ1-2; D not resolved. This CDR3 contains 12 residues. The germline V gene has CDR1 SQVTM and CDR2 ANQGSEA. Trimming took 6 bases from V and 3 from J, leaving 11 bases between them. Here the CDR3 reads CSVSRLDYGYTF. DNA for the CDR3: TGCAGCGTATCACGACTGGACTATGGCTACACCTTC.

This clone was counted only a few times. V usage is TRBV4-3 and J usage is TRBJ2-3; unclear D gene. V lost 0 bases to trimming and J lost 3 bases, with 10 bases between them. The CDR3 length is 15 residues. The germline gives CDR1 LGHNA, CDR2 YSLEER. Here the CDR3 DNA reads TGCGCCAGCAGCCAAGACAAGCACCTTACAGATACGCAGTATTTT. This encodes CASSQDKHLTDTQYF.

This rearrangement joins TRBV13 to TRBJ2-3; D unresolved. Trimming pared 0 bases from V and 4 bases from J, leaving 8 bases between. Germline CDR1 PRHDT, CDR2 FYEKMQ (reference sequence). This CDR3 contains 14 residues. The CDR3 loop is CASSLGLLPDTQYF. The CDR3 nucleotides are TGTGCCAGCAGCTTAGGCTTGTTGCCAGATACGCAGTATTTT.

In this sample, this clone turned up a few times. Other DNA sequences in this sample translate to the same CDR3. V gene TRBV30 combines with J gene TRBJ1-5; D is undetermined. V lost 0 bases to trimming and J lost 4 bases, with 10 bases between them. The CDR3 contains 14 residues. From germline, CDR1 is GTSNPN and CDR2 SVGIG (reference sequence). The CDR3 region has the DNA TGTGCCTGGAGTGTACGTTTAGGGAATCAGCCCCAGCATTTT. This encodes CAWSVRLGNQPQHF.

CDR3 residues: CASCRDLQETQYF. The CDR3 nucleotides are TGCGCCAGCTGCAGGGACTTACAAGAGACCCAGTACTTC. J is TRBJ2-5 and V is TRBV5-1; a weak D match, TRBD2 (6 bases). Germline V CDR1 and CDR2: SGHRS, YFSETQ. Trimming cost V 7 bases and J 2 bases, with 12 bases left between them. The CDR3 covers 13 residues.

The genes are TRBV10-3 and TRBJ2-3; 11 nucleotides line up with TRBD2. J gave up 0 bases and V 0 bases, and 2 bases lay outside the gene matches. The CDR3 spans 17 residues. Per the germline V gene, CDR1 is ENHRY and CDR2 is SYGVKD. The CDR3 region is CAISESRTSGSTDTQYF. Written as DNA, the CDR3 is TGTGCCATCAGTGAGTCCAGGACTAGCGGGAGCACAGATACGCAGTATTTT.

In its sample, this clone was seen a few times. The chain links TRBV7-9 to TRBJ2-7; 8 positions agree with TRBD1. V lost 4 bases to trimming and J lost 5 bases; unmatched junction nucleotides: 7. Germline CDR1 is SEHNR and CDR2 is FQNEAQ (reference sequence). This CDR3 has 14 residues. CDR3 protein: CASSSTDRAHEQYF. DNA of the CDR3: TGTGCCAGCAGCTCTACGGACAGGGCCCACGAGCAGTACTTC.

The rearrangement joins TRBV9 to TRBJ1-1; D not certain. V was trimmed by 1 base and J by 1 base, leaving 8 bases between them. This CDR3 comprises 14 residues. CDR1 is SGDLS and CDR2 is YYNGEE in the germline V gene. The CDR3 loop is CASSVRSRNTEAFF. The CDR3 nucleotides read TGTGCCAGCAGCGTAAGGTCGAGGAACACTGAAGCTTTCTTT.

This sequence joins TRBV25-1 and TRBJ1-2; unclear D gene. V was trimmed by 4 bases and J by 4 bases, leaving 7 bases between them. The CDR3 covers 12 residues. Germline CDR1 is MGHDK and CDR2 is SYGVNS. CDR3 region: CASSVAGYGYTF. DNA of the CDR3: TGTGCCAGCAGTGTCGCGGGCTATGGCTACACCTTC.

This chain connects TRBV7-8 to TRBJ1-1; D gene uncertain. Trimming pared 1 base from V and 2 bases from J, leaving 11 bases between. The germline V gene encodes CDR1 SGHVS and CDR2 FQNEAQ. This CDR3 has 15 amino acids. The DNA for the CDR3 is TGTGCCAGCAGCTTAGAACACCGGCCAAACACTGAAGCTTTCTTT. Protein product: CASSLEHRPNTEAFF.

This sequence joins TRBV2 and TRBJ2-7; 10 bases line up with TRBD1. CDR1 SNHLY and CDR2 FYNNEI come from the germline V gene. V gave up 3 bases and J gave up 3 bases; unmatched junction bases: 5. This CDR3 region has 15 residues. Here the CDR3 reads CASSEGTGEYYEQYF. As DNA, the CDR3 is TGTGCCAGCAGTGAGGGGACAGGGGAATACTACGAGCAGTACTTC. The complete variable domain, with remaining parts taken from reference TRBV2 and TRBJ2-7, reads EPEVTQTPSHQVTQMGQEVILRCVPISNHLYFYWYRQILGQKVEFLVSFYNNEISEKSEIFDDQFSVERPDGSNFTLKIRSTKLEDSAMYFCASSEGTGEYYEQYFGPGTRLTVT.

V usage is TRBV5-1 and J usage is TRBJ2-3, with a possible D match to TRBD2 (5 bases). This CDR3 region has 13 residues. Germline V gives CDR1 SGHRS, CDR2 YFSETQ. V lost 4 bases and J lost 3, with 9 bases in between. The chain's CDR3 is CASSAGTTDTQYF. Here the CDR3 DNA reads TGCGCCAGCAGCGCGGGCACAACAGATACGCAGTATTTT.

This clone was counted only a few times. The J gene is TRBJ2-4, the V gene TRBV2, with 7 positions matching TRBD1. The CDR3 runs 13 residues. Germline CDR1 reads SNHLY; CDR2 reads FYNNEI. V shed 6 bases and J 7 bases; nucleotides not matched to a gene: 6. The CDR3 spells CASSRDSNNIQYF. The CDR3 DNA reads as TGTGCCAGCAGCCGGGACAGCAACAACATTCAGTACTTC.

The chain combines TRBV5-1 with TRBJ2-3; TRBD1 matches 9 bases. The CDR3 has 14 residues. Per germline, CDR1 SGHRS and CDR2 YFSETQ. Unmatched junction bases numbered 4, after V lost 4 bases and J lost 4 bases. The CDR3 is CASSPGQGPDTQYF. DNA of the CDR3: TGCGCCAGCAGCCCCGGACAGGGGCCAGATACGCAGTATTTT.

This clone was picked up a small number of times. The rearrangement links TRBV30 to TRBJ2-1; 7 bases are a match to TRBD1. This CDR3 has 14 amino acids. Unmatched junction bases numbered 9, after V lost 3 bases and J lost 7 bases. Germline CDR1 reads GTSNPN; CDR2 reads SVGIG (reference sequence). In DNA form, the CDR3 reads TGTGCCTGGAGCGAGGGACAGAGAATTAATGAGCAGTTCTTC. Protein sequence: CAWSEGQRINEQFF.